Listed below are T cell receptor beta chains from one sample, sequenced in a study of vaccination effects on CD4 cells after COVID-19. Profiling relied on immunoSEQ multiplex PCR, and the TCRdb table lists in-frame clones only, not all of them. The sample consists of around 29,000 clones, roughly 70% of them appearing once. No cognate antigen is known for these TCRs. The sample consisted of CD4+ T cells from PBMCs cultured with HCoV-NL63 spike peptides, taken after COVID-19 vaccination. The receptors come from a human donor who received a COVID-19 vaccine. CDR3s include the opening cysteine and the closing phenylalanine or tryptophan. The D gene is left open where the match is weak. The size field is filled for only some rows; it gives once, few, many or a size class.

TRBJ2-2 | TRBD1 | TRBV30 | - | TGTGCCTGGAGTGTTCCGGGCAGGGGGTACACCGGGGAGCTGTTTTTT | CAWSVPGRGYTGELFF
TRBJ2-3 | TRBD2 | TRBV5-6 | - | TGTGCCAGCAGCCTAAGACTAGCGGGGGACACAGATACGCAGTATTTT | CASSLRLAGDTDTQYF
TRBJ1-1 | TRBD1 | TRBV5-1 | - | TGCGCCAGCAGCTTGAGACAGGGGGCATTTGGGACTGAAGCTTTCTTT | CASSLRQGAFGTEAFF
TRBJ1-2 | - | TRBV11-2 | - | TGTGCCAGCAGCAGACAGCCCAACTATGGCTACACCTTC | CASSRQPNYGYTF
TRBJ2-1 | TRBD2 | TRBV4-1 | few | TGCGCCAGCAGCCAATACGACAGCGGGGGGTATTACAATGAGCAGTTCTTC | CASSQYDSGGYYNEQFF
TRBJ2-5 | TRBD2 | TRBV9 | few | TGTGCCAGCAGCGATAGCGGGGGGTCCCAAGAGACCCAGTACTTC | CASSDSGGSQETQYF
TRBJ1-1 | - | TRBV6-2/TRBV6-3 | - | TGTGCCAGCAGTTTTCCAGACAGGACTGAAGCTTTCTTT | CASSFPDRTEAFF
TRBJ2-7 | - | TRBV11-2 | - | TGTGCCAGCAGCTTAGCACCCGGGACACCGTACGAGCAGTACTTC | CASSLAPGTPYEQYF
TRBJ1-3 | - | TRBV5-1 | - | TGCGCCAGCAGAGACTCTGGAAACACCATATATTTT | CASRDSGNTIYF
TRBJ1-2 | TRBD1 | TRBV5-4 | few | TGTGCCAGCAGCTTGGGTTTAGGGACAGGCTCTGGCTACACCTTC | CASSLGLGTGSGYTF
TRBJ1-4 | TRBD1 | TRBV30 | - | TGTGCCTGGAGTGTCGACAGGGGGGGAAAACTGTTTTTT | CAWSVDRGGKLFF
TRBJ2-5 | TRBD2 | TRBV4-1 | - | TGCGCCAGCAGCCATAAAGGATTACTAGCGGGGGGGCTGCACAGGGAGACCCAGTACTTC | CASSHKGLLAGGLHRETQYF
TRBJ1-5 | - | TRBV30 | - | TGTGCCTGGAGTTTAAACCCCCTGAGGGGCCGCGGGGGGCCCCAGCATTTT | CAWSLNPLRGRGGPQHF
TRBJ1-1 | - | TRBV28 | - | TGTGCCAGCAGTTTAGGCGGACAATTGAACACTGAAGCTTTCTTT | CASSLGGQLNTEAFF
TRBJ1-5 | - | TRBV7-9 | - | TGTGCCAGCAGCTTAGATTCGGGTACTCAGCCCCAGCATTTT | CASSLDSGTQPQHF
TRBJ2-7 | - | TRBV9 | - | TGTGCCAGCAGCAGAGGAGGGGGGCAGGGGATTGGCGAGCAGTACTTC | CASSRGGGQGIGEQYF
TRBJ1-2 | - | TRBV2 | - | TGTGCCAGCCGCCGGGTGCCGGGAGGCTACACCTTC | CASRRVPGGYTF
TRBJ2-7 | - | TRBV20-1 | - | TGCAGTGCTAGAGACGGATACGAGCAGTACTTC | CSARDGYEQYF
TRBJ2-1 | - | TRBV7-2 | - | TGTGCCAGCAGCCATAGACAGTCGACTTACAATGAGCAGTTCTTC | CASSHRQSTYNEQFF
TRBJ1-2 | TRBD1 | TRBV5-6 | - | TGTGCCAGCAGCTGGACAGGGGGGAGCGGCTACACCTTC | CASSWTGGSGYTF
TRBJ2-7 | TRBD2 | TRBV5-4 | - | TGTGCCAGCAGCTTCATAGCGGGAGGGTACGAGCAGTACTTC | CASSFIAGGYEQYF
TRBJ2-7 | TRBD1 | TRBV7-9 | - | TGTGCCAGCAGCCTCGACAGGGTGTACGAGCAGTACTTC | CASSLDRVYEQYF
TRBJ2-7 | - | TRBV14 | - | TGTGCCAGCAGCCCCCGGGCCTTCTACGAGCAGTACTTC | CASSPRAFYEQYF
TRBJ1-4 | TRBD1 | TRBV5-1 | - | TGCGCCAGCAGCCCGCTCCAGGGGGCAACTAATGAAAAACTGTTTTTT | CASSPLQGATNEKLFF
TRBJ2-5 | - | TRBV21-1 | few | TGTGCCAGCAGCAAGGGGGAAGGAGAGACCCAGTACTTC | CASSKGEGETQYF
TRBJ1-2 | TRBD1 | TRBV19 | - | TGTGCCAGTAGTCGGGACAGGGGGATCTATGGCTACACCTTC | CASSRDRGIYGYTF
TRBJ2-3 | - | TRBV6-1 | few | TGTGCCAGCAGTGCAAACAGGGTAAATCAAGGTTCCGATACGCAGTATTTT | CASSANRVNQGSDTQYF
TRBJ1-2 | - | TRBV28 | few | TGTGCCAGCGGAACTAACTATGGCTACACCTTC | CASGTNYGYTF
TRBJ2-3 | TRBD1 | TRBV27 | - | TGTGCCAGCAGTTATGTAGGGGGCAGTAGAACAGATACGCAGTATTTT | CASSYVGGSRTDTQYF
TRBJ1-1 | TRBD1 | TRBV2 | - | TGTGCCAGCAGACCCTTACAGGGGGCCGGCACTGAAGCTTTCTTT | CASRPLQGAGTEAFF
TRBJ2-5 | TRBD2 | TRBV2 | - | TGTGCCAGCAGTGAACGGGTAGCGGGGGGGCTAAAGACCCAGTACTTC | CASSERVAGGLKTQYF
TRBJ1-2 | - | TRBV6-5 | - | TGTGCCAGCAGGGGACCTACTGTCTATGGCTACACCTTC | CASRGPTVYGYTF
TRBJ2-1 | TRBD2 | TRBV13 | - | TGTGCCAGCAGCTCGCTAATAGCGGGAGGCTCCTACAATGAGCAGTTCTTC | CASSSLIAGGSYNEQFF
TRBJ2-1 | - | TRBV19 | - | TGTGCCAGTAGCGCACATAAGGGATGGGAAAATGAGCAGTTCTTC | CASSAHKGWENEQFF
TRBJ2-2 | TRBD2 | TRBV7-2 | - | TGTGCCAGCAGCTTAGTAGCGGGTTACACCGGGGAGCTGTTTTTT | CASSLVAGYTGELFF
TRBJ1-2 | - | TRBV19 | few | TGTGCCAGTAGTATAGGCGAGGCCAGCTATGGCTACACCTTC | CASSIGEASYGYTF
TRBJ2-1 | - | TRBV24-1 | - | TGTGCCACCAGTGAGGTTGGTAGCAATGAGCAGTTCTTC | CATSEVGSNEQFF
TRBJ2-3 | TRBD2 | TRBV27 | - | TGTGCCAGCAGTTTAGGTGTAGCGGGAGGGCCAAGCACAGATACGCAGTATTTT | CASSLGVAGGPSTDTQYF
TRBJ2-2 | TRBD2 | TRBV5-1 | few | TGCGCCAGCAGATGGACTAGCGGGCCCAACACCGGGGAGCTGTTTTTT | CASRWTSGPNTGELFF
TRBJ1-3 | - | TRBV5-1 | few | TGCGCCAGCAGCTTATACGGGGTGGACGGAAACACCATATATTTT | CASSLYGVDGNTIYF
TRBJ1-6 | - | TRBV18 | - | TGTGCCAGCTCACTAAGGGCCGGAGGAGATTCACCCCTCCACTTT | CASSLRAGGDSPLHF
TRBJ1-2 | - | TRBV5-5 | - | TGTGCCAGCAGCCCGGAAGTGGAGGGCAGGGGCTACACCTTC | CASSPEVEGRGYTF
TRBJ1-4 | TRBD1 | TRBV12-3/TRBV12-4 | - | TGTGCCAGCACCGGGACAGGGGATGAAAAACTGTTTTTT | CASTGTGDEKLFF
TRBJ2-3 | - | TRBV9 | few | TGTGCCAGCAGCGACGACATTACGCAGTATTTT | CASSDDITQYF
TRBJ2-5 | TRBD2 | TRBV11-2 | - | TGTGCCAGCAGCTTAAGGTTGAGACTAGCGGGAGATGGAGAAGAGACCCAGTACTTC | CASSLRLRLAGDGEETQYF
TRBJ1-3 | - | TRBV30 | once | TGTGCCTGGAGTGTACAAAGAAACACCATATATTTT | CAWSVQRNTIYF
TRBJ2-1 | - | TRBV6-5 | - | TGTGCCAGCAGTTACTCGGCTGTCGCCGACAATGAGCAGTTCTTC | CASSYSAVADNEQFF
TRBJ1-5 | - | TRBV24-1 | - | TGTGCCACCGAAGGGTTGGGCAATCAGCCCCAGCATTTT | CATEGLGNQPQHF
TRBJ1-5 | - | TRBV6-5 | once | TGTGCCAGCAGTTACTTCAAGGATCAGCCCCAGCATTTT | CASSYFKDQPQHF
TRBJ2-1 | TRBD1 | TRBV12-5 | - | TGTGCTAGTGCCTCACAGGGGGTCAATGAGCAGTTCTTC | CASASQGVNEQFF
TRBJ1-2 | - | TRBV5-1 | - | TGCGCCAGCAGCTCCAGGGATGACTATGGCTACACCTTC | CASSSRDDYGYTF